The present TCR beta chain was sequenced within a study of blood T cell repertoires in COVID-19. As for the study in general: Collection of acute and convalescent COVID-19 samples took place in the United States, Italy and Spain. Nucleic acid was either cDNA or gDNA, and it came from T cells, B-cell-depleted T cells, or PBMCs.

Germline loops: CDR1 MNHEY, CDR2 SVGAGI. The V gene end was trimmed by 0 bases and the J gene end by 6 bases; junction bases not matched to a gene: 4. This CDR3 comprises 15 residues. Authors' processing steps: Quantification of nucleated cells was approximated via reference gene primer amplification. Assay used: immunoSEQ multiplex PCR; TCRdb lists only in-frame clones, some missing. V, J and clone size were drawn from that table, and D and trimming were deduced from the DNA. The sample lists over 130,000 clones, roughly nine tenths occurring once. Sequenced sample: peripheral blood. The source of this sequence is a woman in her fifties or sixties with active or convalescent COVID-19. The chain is built from TRBV6-5 and TRBJ1-5, with TRBD1 identical over 8 bases. CDR3 in amino acids: CASSYSDRGGQPQHF. DNA of the CDR3: TGTGCCAGCAGTTACTCTGACAGGGGAGGTCAGCCCCAGCATTTT.